This T cell receptor beta chain was captured by sequencing in a study of T-cell reconstitution after alpha-beta-depleted transplantation in children. The study's findings and limits: Two months or so post-transplant, alpha-beta T cells reportedly derived from several hundred expanded graft clones. At day 60, the high TCRbeta diversity found in some patients originated from recipient T cells and thymic progenitors that had survived. At the one-year point after transplant, T-cell counts and TCRbeta diversity were found to come mostly from T cells that had been newly produced.

Germline CDR1 and CDR2: KGHSH and LQKENI. The germline V and J ends were trimmed by 4 bases and 2 bases, with 12 bases remaining between them. The CDR3 extends over 14 amino acids. A few counts support this clonotype. What it binds is not known. Preparation of the TCRbeta library was carried out with unique molecular identifiers. MiXCR was run by TCRdb on the PCR reads, yielding one entry per CDR3 protein. The table has about 250,000 distinct CDR3 sequences, 20% to 30% seen once. The sample in question was PBMCs, mostly from graft donor cells, obtained 360 days after TCRalphabeta/CD19-depleted stem cell transplant. The clonotype was recovered from a female patient aged 2 to 10 who had a stem cell transplant for congenital amegakaryocytic thrombocytopenia, so the T cells may come from the graft donor. The chain uses TRBV18 and TRBJ2-7, with TRBD1 as a possible D gene (5 bases). CDR3 sequence (DNA): TGTGCCAGCTCACTACTCCAGGGAACCTACGAGCAGTACTTC. It yields the protein CASSLLQGTYEQYF.